This entry is about one T cell receptor beta chain. Method: immunoSEQ multiplex PCR; TCRdb's copy keeps in-frame clones and lacks some. The table shows 490,000 or so clones, with around nine tenths occurring only once. This record comes from a study of blood T cell repertoires in COVID-19. The wider study: PBMCs, B-cell-depleted T cells, or T cells were the source of the cDNA or gDNA that made up the material.

The receptor was derived from a woman aged 60 to 75 who had recovered from COVID-19. The source material was PBMCs or T cells enriched from blood (not recorded which).

The CDR3 loop is CASTGQIFNTEAFF. The CDR3 DNA follows: TGTGCCAGCACTGGACAGATTTTCAACACTGAAGCTTTCTTT. V gene TRBV2 combines with J gene TRBJ1-1; D may be TRBD1 (6 bases). Deletions cut 7 bases from V and 2 bases from J, with 14 bases between. The CDR3 is 14 amino acids. Germline assignment: CDR1 SNHLY and CDR2 FYNNEI.